This T cell receptor beta chain was retrieved from a study of blood T cells in healthy people across ages. The second PCR ran about 7 to 12 cycles with a sample-barcoded 5' primer and J-beta primers. TCRdb itself ran the 5' RACE reads through MiXCR, one entry per CDR3 protein. This table has hundreds of thousands of distinct CDR3 sequences, approximately 25% appearing once. The CDR3 length is 16 residues. The germline V gene encodes CDR1 KGHDR and CDR2 SFDVKD. Unmatched junction bases numbered 5, after V lost 2 bases and J lost 3 bases. The sample also formed part of further work on T cells of mothers and their children.

V and J are TRBV24-1 and TRBJ2-1; 8 bases align to TRBD2. This TCR was recovered from a boy aged 5 to 17 in good health. Sequencing used blood. The DNA for the CDR3 is TGTGCCACCAGTGATTCAACTAGCGGTGGCTACAATGAGCAGTTCTTC. This gives the protein CATSDSTSGGYNEQFF.